This T cell receptor (beta chain) was sequenced in a study of beta chain features in type 1 diabetes. This CDR3 has 15 residues. Germline values: CDR1 MNHNY, CDR2 SVGAGI (reference sequence). Trimming stripped 2 bases from V and 8 bases from J, with 15 bases between. Of the isolated RNA, all was reverse transcribed, and so the sequenced material was expressed TCRB transcripts. Libraries were prepared by immunoSEQ multiplex PCR; TCRdb keeps only in-frame clonotypes and omits some of them. This table has approximately 100,000 clones, 30% to 50% appearing once. In its sample, this clone was seen once. Source material: stem cell memory CD4+ T cells from blood. This chain uses TRBV6-6 with TRBJ1-4; D possibly corresponds to TRBD1 (6 bases). The source is a woman between 18 and 29 years old in good health. The CDR3 region has the DNA TGTGCCAGCAGTTACACACAGGGAAGGCACGAAAAACTGTTTTTT. This gives the protein CASSYTQGRHEKLFF.